These 28 T cell receptor beta chains originate from one sample sequenced in a study of blood T cell repertoires in COVID-19. TCRdb's table, derived via immunoSEQ multiplex PCR, lists solely in-frame clones and lacks some. The data hold around 100,000 clones, with 80% to 90% observed a single time. Sequenced material: peripheral blood. Receptors originate from a human donor in a cohort sampled during active COVID-19.

The gene calls are TRBV4-3 and TRBJ2-7; 8 nucleotides match TRBD2. From germline, CDR1 is LGHNA and CDR2 YSLEER. V dropped 4 bases and J dropped 3; count of bases not matched to a gene: 8. The CDR3 runs to 15 residues. The CDR3 spells CASSPGSGGGYEQYF. The CDR3 bases are TGCGCCAGCAGCCCCGGGAGCGGGGGTGGCTACGAGCAGTACTTC.

This chain joins TRBV5-1 and TRBJ2-7, with D possibly being TRBD2 (5 bases). The CDR3 is made up of 14 amino acids. Germline-derived CDR1 and CDR2 are SGHRS and YFSETQ. V shed 2 bases and J shed 5 bases, with 14 bases lying between them. CDR3 in amino acids: CASSLTRRLNEQYF. CDR3 DNA: TGCGCCAGCAGCTTAACTAGGAGACTCAACGAGCAGTACTTC.

The gene calls are TRBV7-2 and TRBJ1-1, with 9 bases fitting TRBD1. This CDR3 region has 14 residues. CDR1 and CDR2 (germline): SGHTA, FQGNSA. Trimming took 2 bases from V and 5 from J; bases not matched to a gene: 3. The CDR3 protein is CASSLHRGQTEAFF. The DNA for the CDR3 is TGTGCCAGCAGCTTACACAGGGGGCAAACTGAAGCTTTCTTT. The whole variable domain, remainder taken from reference TRBV7-2 and TRBJ1-1, is GAGVSQSPSNKVTEKGKDVELRCDPISGHTALYWYRQSLGQGLEFLIYFQGNSAPDKSGLPSDRFSAERTGGSVSTLTIQRTQQEDSAVYLCASSLHRGQTEAFFGQGTRLTVV.

The V call is TRBV7-9, the J call TRBJ2-2, with 16 nucleotides matching TRBD2. In germline, CDR1 is SEHNR, CDR2 FQNEAQ (reference sequence). The CDR3 has 18 residues. With 7 bases clipped from V and 10 bases from J, the junction kept 15 bases outside the gene matches. CDR3 DNA: TGTGCCAGCATCAACACAGCCGGGACTAGCGGGGGGGCCACGGAGCTGTTTTTT. As protein: CASINTAGTSGGATELFF. The complete variable domain, with remaining parts taken from reference TRBV7-9 and TRBJ2-2, reads DTGVSQNPRHKITKRGQNVTFRCDPISEHNRLYWYRQTLGQGPEFLTYFQNEAQLEKSRLLSDRFSAERPKGSFSTLEIQRTEQGDSAMYLCASINTAGTSGGATELFFGEGSRLTVL.

This chain uses TRBV27 with TRBJ1-6; D may be TRBD1 (6 bases). Trimming removed 0 bases from V and 0 bases from J, with 6 bases in between. CDR1 and CDR2 from the germline V gene are MNHEY and SMNVEV (reference sequence). CDR3 length: 16 residues. CDR3 sequence: CASSLSGGSYNSPLHF. DNA for the CDR3: TGTGCCAGCAGTTTATCAGGGGGCTCCTATAATTCACCCCTCCACTTT.

This clone was found a few times. This chain uses TRBV30 with TRBJ2-7; D is possibly TRBD1 (6 bases). V dropped 0 bases and J dropped 2 bases, with 11 bases sitting between them. There are 14 residues in the CDR3. Per the germline V gene, CDR1 is GTSNPN and CDR2 is SVGIG (reference sequence). The CDR3 DNA is TGTGCCTGGAGTGTATTGGACAGACCCTACGAGCAGTACTTC. This gives the protein CAWSVLDRPYEQYF. Full variable domain (rest looked up from reference TRBV30 and TRBJ2-7): SQTIHQWPATLVQPVGSPLSLECTVEGTSNPNLYWYRQAAGRGLQLLFYSVGIGQISSEVPQNLSASRPQDRQFILSSKKLLLSDSGFYLCAWSVLDRPYEQYFGPGTRLTVT.

The chain recombines TRBV7-2 with TRBJ2-3; the match to TRBD1 covers 9 bases. Germline V gene lookup returns CDR1 SGHTA and CDR2 FQGNSA. CDR3 length: 17 residues. V lost 1 base and J lost 2; bases outside the gene matches: 7. CDR3 loop: CASSLGTQGANTDTQYF. CDR3 DNA: TGTGCCAGCAGCTTAGGAACACAGGGGGCGAACACAGATACGCAGTATTTT.

The J gene is TRBJ2-1, the V gene TRBV27; 10 bases agree with TRBD2. With V trimmed by 8 bases and J by 5 bases, 6 bases remained unmatched. Germline loops: CDR1 MNHEY, CDR2 SMNVEV (reference sequence). This CDR3 has 14 residues. The DNA of the CDR3 is TGTGCCAGCCGACCGGGACTAGCGAACAATGAGCAGTTCTTC. This gives the protein CASRPGLANNEQFF.

The chain couples TRBV21-1 to TRBJ1-1; TRBD1 is the table's D call, not checked against the DNA. TRBV21-1 is flagged as a pseudogene. The CDR3 sequence is 15 residues long. CDR3 sequence: CASSKGKDRVTEAFF. DNA for the CDR3: TGTGCCAGCAGCAAAGGGAAGGACAGGGTCACTGAAGCTTTCTTT.

The gene calls are TRBV14 and TRBJ1-5, with 7 positions matching TRBD1. V lost 0 bases and J lost 3; bases outside the gene matches: 5. The germline V gene has CDR1 SGHDN and CDR2 FVKESK. The CDR3 loop spans 16 amino acids. The CDR3 nucleotides read TGTGCCAGCAGCCAAGAATTAAGGGGGCACAATCAGCCCCAGCATTTT. Protein product: CASSQELRGHNQPQHF.

This sequence joins TRBV27 and TRBJ2-1; TRBD2 might be the D (5 bases). V lost 6 bases, J lost 2 bases, and 11 bases lay in between. The CDR3 is made up of 14 amino acids. Per the germline V gene, CDR1 is MNHEY and CDR2 is SMNVEV (reference sequence). CDR3 DNA: TGTGCCAGCAGCCAGAGGGTGGCCTACAATGAGCAGTTCTTC. This gives the protein CASSQRVAYNEQFF.

V is TRBV14 and J is TRBJ2-1, with 10 bases fitting TRBD2. Germline loops: CDR1 SGHDN, CDR2 FVKESK. The CDR3 sequence is 20 residues long. J was trimmed by 1 base and V by 2 bases; bases with no gene match: 14. CDR3 nucleotides: TGTGCCAGCAGCCAAAAGAGGCCAGCGGGAGGGCCCGTTTCCTACAATGAGCAGTTCTTC. This encodes CASSQKRPAGGPVSYNEQFF.

The chain has TRBV2 and TRBJ1-1; 9 nucleotides align to TRBD1. The CDR3 is 17 residues long. Germline V gene data show CDR1 as SNHLY and CDR2 as FYNNEI. V lost 1 base and J lost 4; bases outside the gene matches: 10. CDR3 sequence reads: CASSEVADRGVGTEAFF. In DNA form, the CDR3 reads TGTGCCAGCAGTGAAGTAGCGGACAGGGGAGTAGGCACTGAAGCTTTCTTT.

This clone was picked up one time. The V gene is TRBV7-6, the J gene TRBJ2-5, with 9 bases matching TRBD1. V was pared by 3 bases and J by 1 base, with 15 bases of the junction left unmatched. Germline V gene sequence: CDR1 SGHVS, CDR2 FNYEAQ. There are 19 residues in the CDR3. The CDR3 loop reads CASSFPPGQGVEGQETQYF. The CDR3 DNA sequence: TGTGCCAGCAGCTTTCCTCCGGGACAGGGTGTTGAAGGCCAAGAGACCCAGTACTTC.

V gene TRBV10-1 combines with J gene TRBJ1-1; D ambiguous. The CDR3 extends over 11 amino acids. The V end was cut by 3 bases, the J end by 5 bases, with 4 bases between. Germline CDR1 is WNHNN and CDR2 is SYGVQD (reference sequence). In nucleotides, the CDR3 is TGCGCCAGCAGTGATGAGACTGAAGCTTTCTTT. Translation: CASSDETEAFF.

The chain employs TRBV7-2 and TRBJ2-3; 13 bases line up with TRBD2. After removal of 5 bases from V and 3 bases from J, the junction contained 2 bases not matched to a gene. This CDR3 comprises 15 residues. Germline CDR1 reads SGHTA; CDR2 reads FQGNSA. The CDR3 DNA follows: TGTGCCAGCAGCCAGACTAGCGGGAGGACAGATACGCAGTATTTT. Translation: CASSQTSGRTDTQYF.

The V gene is TRBV19, the J gene TRBJ1-1, with D possibly matching TRBD1 (5 bases). The length of the CDR3 is 15 residues. The germline CDR1 and CDR2 sequences are LNHDA and SQIVND (reference sequence). Trimming left V 6 bases short and J 1 base short, with 15 bases between. CDR3 sequence (DNA): TGTGCCAGTAGGCGTGGGGACTTTAGGAACACTGAAGCTTTCTTT. Translating gives CASRRGDFRNTEAFF.

The chain couples TRBV28 to TRBJ2-5, with a weak D call TRBD1 (5 bases). The CDR3 is 14 residues long. Trimming left V 8 bases short and J 0 bases short, with 13 bases between. The germline CDR1 and CDR2 sequences are MDHEN and SYDVKM. Here the CDR3 DNA reads TGTGCCAGCCGTGGGGCAGAGTACCAAGAGACCCAGTACTTC. Amino acid sequence: CASRGAEYQETQYF. The complete variable domain, with remaining parts taken from reference TRBV28 and TRBJ2-5, reads DVKVTQSSRYLVKRTGEKVFLECVQDMDHENMFWYRQDPGLGLRLIYFSYDVKMKEKGDIPEGYSVSREKKERFSLILESASTNQTSMYLCASRGAEYQETQYFGPGTRLLVL.

Only one count was recorded for this clone. The chain links TRBV7-9 to TRBJ2-3; D not resolved. CDR1 is SEHNR and CDR2 is FQNEAQ in the germline V gene (reference sequence). The V gene lost 5 bases and the J gene lost 0 bases, with 15 bases spanning the gap. The CDR3 length is 16 residues. The CDR3 sequence: CASSPVPATSTDTQYF. Here the CDR3 DNA reads TGTGCCAGCAGCCCAGTGCCAGCGACTAGCACAGATACGCAGTATTTT.

V is TRBV7-2 and J is TRBJ2-7; D ambiguous. V dropped 6 bases and J dropped 0 bases, with 9 bases sitting between them. Germline V gene lookup returns CDR1 SGHTA and CDR2 FQGNSA. The CDR3 has 13 amino acids. The CDR3 is CASRPHSSYEQYF. The CDR3 DNA reads TGTGCCAGCAGGCCCCACAGCTCCTACGAGCAGTACTTC.

The chain combines TRBV19 with TRBJ2-5, with 8 nucleotides matching TRBD1. J gave up 5 bases and V 5 bases, and 10 bases lay outside the gene matches. The CDR3 spans 15 residues. Germline V gene lookup returns CDR1 LNHDA and CDR2 SQIVND (reference sequence). The CDR3 is CASSALPGGWETQYF. The CDR3, as DNA: TGTGCCAGTAGTGCGCTCCCAGGGGGCTGGGAGACCCAGTACTTC. Full variable domain (remainder filled in from reference TRBV19 and TRBJ2-5): DGGITQSPKYLFRKEGQNVTLSCEQNLNHDAMYWYRQDPGQGLRLIYYSQIVNDFQKGDIAEGYSVSREKKESFPLTVTSAQKNPTAFYLCASSALPGGWETQYFGPGTRLLVL.

This clone was observed a few times. The rearrangement joins TRBV19 to TRBJ1-1; 10 bases match TRBD1. The CDR3 sequence is 14 residues long. Germline CDR1 and CDR2: LNHDA and SQIVND (reference sequence). J was trimmed by 4 bases and V by 5 bases; bases with no gene match: 4. CDR3 sequence: CASSGRTGGTEAFF. In DNA, the CDR3 is TGTGCCAGTAGTGGAAGGACAGGGGGCACTGAAGCTTTCTTT.

This sequence joins TRBV6-5 and TRBJ1-1, with a possible D match to TRBD1 (5 bases). This CDR3 has 14 amino acids. Trimming stripped 6 bases from V and 2 bases from J, with 13 bases between. Looked up from germline, CDR1 is MNHEY and CDR2 is SVGAGI. CDR3 residues: CASSRGLRNTEAFF. DNA for the CDR3: TGTGCCAGCAGCCGGGGACTGCGTAACACTGAAGCTTTCTTT.

V gene TRBV11-2 combines with J gene TRBJ2-7; D is unclear. The V and J ends lost 4 bases and 5 bases respectively, with 15 bases between them. The CDR3 has 14 amino acids. Germline-derived CDR1 and CDR2 are SGHAT and FQNNGV. Here the CDR3 DNA reads TGTGCCAGCAGCTCCACCTACCGATTCCACGAGCAGTACTTC. It yields the protein CASSSTYRFHEQYF.

The chain links TRBV4-1 to TRBJ1-6; TRBD1 aligns across 7 bases. The V segment lost 4 bases and the J segment 10 bases; nucleotides outside the gene matches: 16. The CDR3 consists of 17 residues. From germline, CDR1 is MGHRA and CDR2 YSYEKL. The CDR3 is CASSPLVGTVGGSPLHF. CDR3 bases: TGCGCCAGCAGCCCCCTAGTCGGGACAGTAGGAGGATCACCCCTCCACTTT.

The chain employs TRBV5-4 and TRBJ2-3; possible D gene TRBD1, 6 bases. The CDR3 sequence is 15 residues long. Trimming took off 5 bases at V and 2 bases at J, with 15 bases between the two ends. In germline, CDR1 is SGHNT, CDR2 YYREEE (reference sequence). The CDR3 DNA is TGTGCCAGCAGTGGAGGACAGCGATACACAGATACGCAGTATTTT. Its protein is CASSGGQRYTDTQYF.

The J gene is TRBJ2-5, the V gene TRBV28, with D maybe TRBD2 (5 bases). Trimming took off 7 bases at V and 3 bases at J, with 12 bases between the two ends. Germline CDR1 and CDR2: MDHEN and SYDVKM. The CDR3 length is 13 residues. CDR3 coding DNA: TGTGCCAGCACCAAAGCGGCGGAAGAGACCCAGTACTTC. It translates to CASTKAAEETQYF.

The chain employs TRBV28 and TRBJ1-3; a possible D gene is TRBD1 (6 bases). The CDR3 is made up of 17 amino acids. Per germline, CDR1 MDHEN and CDR2 SYDVKM. V dropped 1 base and J dropped 0 bases, with 13 bases sitting between them. The CDR3 bases are TGTGCCAGCAGTTTATATCCCCAGGGGCTCTCTGGAAACACCATATATTTT. Protein product: CASSLYPQGLSGNTIYF.